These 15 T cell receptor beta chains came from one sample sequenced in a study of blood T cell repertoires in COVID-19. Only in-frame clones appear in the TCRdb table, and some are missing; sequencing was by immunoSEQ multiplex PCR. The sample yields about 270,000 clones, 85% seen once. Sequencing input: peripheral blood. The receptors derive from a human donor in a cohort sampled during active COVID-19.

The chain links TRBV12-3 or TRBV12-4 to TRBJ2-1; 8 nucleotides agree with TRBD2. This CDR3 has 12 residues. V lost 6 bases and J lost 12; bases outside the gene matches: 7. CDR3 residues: CASSFTSGLQFF. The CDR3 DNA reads TGTGCCAGCAGCTTTACTAGCGGACTGCAGTTCTTC.

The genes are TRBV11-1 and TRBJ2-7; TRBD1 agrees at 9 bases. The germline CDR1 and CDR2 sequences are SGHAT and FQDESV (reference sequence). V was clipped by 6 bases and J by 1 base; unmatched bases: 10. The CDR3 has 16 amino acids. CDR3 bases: TGTGCCAGCAGTTTTTCCGAGGGGACAGGGTCCTACGAGCAGTACTTC. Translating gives CASSFSEGTGSYEQYF. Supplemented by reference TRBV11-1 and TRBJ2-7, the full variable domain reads EAEVAQSPRYKITEKSQAVAFWCDPISGHATLYWYRQILGQGPELLVQFQDESVVDDSQLPKDRFSAERLKGVDSTLKIQPAELGDSAMYLCASSFSEGTGSYEQYFGPGTRLTVT.

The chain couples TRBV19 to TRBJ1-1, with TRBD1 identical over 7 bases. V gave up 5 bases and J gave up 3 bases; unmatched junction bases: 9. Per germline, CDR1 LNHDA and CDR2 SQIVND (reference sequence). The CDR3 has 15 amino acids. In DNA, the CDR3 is TGTGCCAGTAGTCACGGGACAGAATCCTACACTGAAGCTTTCTTT. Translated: CASSHGTESYTEAFF.

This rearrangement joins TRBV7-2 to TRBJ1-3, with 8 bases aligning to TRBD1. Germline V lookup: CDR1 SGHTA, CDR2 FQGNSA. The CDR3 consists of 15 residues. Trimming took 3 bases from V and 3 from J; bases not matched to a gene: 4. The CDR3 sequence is CASSLDRDSGNTIYF. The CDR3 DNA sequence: TGTGCCAGCAGCTTGGACAGGGATAGTGGAAACACCATATATTTT.

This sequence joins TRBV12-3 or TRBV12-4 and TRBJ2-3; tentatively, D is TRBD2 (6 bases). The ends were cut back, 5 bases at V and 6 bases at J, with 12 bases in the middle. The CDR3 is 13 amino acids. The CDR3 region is CASSVGTFDTQYF. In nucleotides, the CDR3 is TGTGCCAGCAGTGTGGGGACTTTTGATACGCAGTATTTT.

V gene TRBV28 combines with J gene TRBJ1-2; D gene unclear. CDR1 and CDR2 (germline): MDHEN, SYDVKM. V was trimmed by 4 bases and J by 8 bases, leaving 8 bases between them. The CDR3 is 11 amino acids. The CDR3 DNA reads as TGTGCCAGCAGTTCCCAGAGGGGCTACACCTTC. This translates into CASSSQRGYTF.

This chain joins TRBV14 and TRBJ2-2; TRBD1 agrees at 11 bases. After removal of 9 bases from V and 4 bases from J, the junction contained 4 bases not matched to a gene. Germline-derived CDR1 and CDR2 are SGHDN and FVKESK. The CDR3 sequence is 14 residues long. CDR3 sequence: CASSGTGGTGELFF. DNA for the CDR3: TGTGCCAGTTCCGGGACAGGGGGCACCGGGGAGCTGTTTTTT. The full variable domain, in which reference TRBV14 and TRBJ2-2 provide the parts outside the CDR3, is EAGVTQFPSHSVIEKGQTVTLRCDPISGHDNLYWYRRVMGKEIKFLLHFVKESKQDESGMPNNRFLAERTGGTYSTLKVQPAELEDSGVYFCASSGTGGTGELFFGEGSRLTVL.

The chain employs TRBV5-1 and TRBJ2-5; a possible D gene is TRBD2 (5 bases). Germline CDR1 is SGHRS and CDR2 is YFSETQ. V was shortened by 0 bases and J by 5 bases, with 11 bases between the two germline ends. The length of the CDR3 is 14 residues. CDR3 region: CASSLDTRVETQYF. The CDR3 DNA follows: TGCGCCAGCAGCTTGGATACTAGGGTGGAGACCCAGTACTTC.

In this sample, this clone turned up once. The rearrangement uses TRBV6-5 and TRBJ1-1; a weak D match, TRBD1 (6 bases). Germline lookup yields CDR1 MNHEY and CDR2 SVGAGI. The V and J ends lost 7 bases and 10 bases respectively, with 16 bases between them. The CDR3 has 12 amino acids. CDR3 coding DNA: TGTGCCAGCAATTTTAACAGGGTGCGAGCTTTCTTT. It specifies CASNFNRVRAFF.

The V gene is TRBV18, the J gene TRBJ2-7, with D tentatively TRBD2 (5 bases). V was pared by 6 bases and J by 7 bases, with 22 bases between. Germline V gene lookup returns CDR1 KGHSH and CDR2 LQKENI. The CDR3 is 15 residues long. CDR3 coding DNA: TGTGCCAGCTCCCAAGGACTGGGCGCAGTGGAAGAGCAGTACTTC. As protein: CASSQGLGAVEEQYF.

The CDR3 DNA reads as TGCAGCGTTGAAGGGACAGGGGGCGGATATGGCTACACCTTC. It encodes CSVEGTGGGYGYTF. V and J are TRBV29-1 and TRBJ1-2; TRBD1 agrees at 11 bases. V trimming: 1 base; J trimming: 5 bases; junction bases outside the gene matches: 3. CDR1 is SQVTM and CDR2 is ANQGSEA in the germline V gene. This CDR3 is 14 amino acids long.

The CDR3 reads CASSQDLAGGRSRTQYF. The CDR3 region has the DNA TGCGCCAGCAGCCAAGATTTGGCTGGAGGTCGGTCGCGAACCCAGTACTTC. The rearrangement uses TRBV4-3 and TRBJ2-5; tentative D call: TRBD2 (5 bases). Germline values: CDR1 LGHNA, CDR2 YSLEER. V lost 0 bases to trimming and J lost 8 bases, with 22 bases between them. CDR3 length equals 17 residues.

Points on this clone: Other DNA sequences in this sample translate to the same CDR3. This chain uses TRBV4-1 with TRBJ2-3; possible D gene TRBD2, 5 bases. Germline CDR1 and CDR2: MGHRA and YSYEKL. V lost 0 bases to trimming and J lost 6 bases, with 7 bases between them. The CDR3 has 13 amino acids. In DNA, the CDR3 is TGCGCCAGCAGCCAAGATCGAGGGGATACGCAGTATTTT. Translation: CASSQDRGDTQYF.

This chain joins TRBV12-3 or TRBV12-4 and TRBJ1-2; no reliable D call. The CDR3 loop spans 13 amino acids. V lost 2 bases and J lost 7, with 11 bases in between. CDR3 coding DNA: TGTGCCAGCAGTTTACAGGTTCTAGCTGGCTACACCTTC. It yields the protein CASSLQVLAGYTF.

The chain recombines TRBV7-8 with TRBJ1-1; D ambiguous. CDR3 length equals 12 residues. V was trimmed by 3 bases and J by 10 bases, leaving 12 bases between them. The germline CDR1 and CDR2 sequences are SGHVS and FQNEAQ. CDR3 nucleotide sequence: TGTGCCAGCAGCTTTATCGGAGGAGGAGCTTTCTTT. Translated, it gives CASSFIGGGAFF.